This is a list of T cell receptor beta chains from one sample in a study of human T cells and chemical hapten exposure. One entry per CDR3 protein, called by TCRdb with MiXCR from the RACE reads. The sample consists of fewer than 400,000 distinct CDR3 sequences, approximately 6.9% of them appearing once. The input for sequencing was whole blood, taken in connection with sensitization to the hapten diphenylcyclopropenone (DPC). The receptors here all came from a woman aged 18-35 years with alopecia areata. Some clones in this sample may be carry-over from other donors' samples. Both conserved end residues are part of each CDR3. The order of the fields is D gene, V gene, J gene, clone size, CDR3 protein, CDR3 DNA. A D gene is named only where the DNA matches it firmly. Rows may omit the clone size; those that give it use once, few, many or a size class.

>TRBD1|TRBV6-1|TRBJ1-1|-
CASSVRTGEMNTEAFF
TGTGCCAGCAGTGTGAGGACAGGGGAAATGAACACTGAAGCCTTCTTT
>TRBD1|TRBV7-9|TRBJ1-6|-
CASSSPGQGSSNSPLHF
TGTGCCAGCAGCTCCCCGGGACAGGGTTCGAGTAATTCACCCCTCCACTTT
>-|TRBV7-6|TRBJ2-6|-
CASSSDGALSGANVLTF
TGTGCCAGCAGCTCGGACGGCGCCTTATCTGGGGCCAACGTCCTGACTTTC
>-|TRBV6-6|TRBJ1-1|many
CASSYSLGGTEAFF
TGTGCCAGCAGTTACTCGTTAGGAGGGACTGAAGCTTTCTTT
>-|TRBV9|TRBJ2-3|many
CASEGGVTDTQYF
TGTGCCAGCGAGGGCGGGGTGACAGATACGCAGTATTTT
>TRBD2|TRBV10-3|TRBJ2-7|many
CAITSGGGYEQYF
TGTGCCATTACTAGCGGGGGAGGCTACGAGCAGTACTTC
>-|TRBV19|TRBJ1-5|few
CASSIVFIKQRNQPQHF
TGTGCCAGTAGTATAGTCTTCATAAAACAGCGCAATCAGCCCCAGCATTTT
>TRBD1|TRBV7-9|TRBJ1-2|few
CASSPRQGTGSYGYTF
TGTGCCAGCAGCCCACGACAGGGTACGGGCTCGTATGGCTACACCTTC
>TRBD2|TRBV2|TRBJ2-7|-
CASSNSGVYEQYF
TGTGCCAGCAGCAATAGCGGGGTCTACGAGCAGTACTTC
>-|TRBV3-1|TRBJ1-1|few
CASSHLGPHAFF
TGTGCCAGCAGCCATCTGGGCCCTCACGCTTTCTTT
>TRBD2|TRBV7-3|TRBJ2-7|many
CASSTGGSSYEQYF
TGTGCCAGCAGCACCGGGGGGTCCTCCTACGAGCAGTACTTC
>-|TRBV20-1|TRBJ1-4|-
CSASKPSGAQSEKLFF
TGCAGTGCTAGTAAGCCCTCAGGAGCCCAATCTGAAAAACTGTTTTTT
>TRBD1|TRBV10-3|TRBJ2-3|-
CAISESRTGTDTQYF
TGTGCCATCAGTGAGTCCCGGACAGGGACAGATACGCAGTATTTT
>-|TRBV6-6|TRBJ1-5|-
CASRTFVTAEGNQPQHF
TGTGCCAGCAGGACCTTCGTGACGGCGGAGGGCAATCAGCCCCAGCATTTT
>-|TRBV4-1|TRBJ2-3|many
CASSHPSTGTDTQYF
TGCGCCAGCAGCCACCCGTCAACTGGGACAGATACGCAGTATTTT
>TRBD1|TRBV27|TRBJ1-1|few
CASRPQGVARAFF
TGTGCCAGCAGACCACAGGGGGTCGCCAGGGCTTTCTTT